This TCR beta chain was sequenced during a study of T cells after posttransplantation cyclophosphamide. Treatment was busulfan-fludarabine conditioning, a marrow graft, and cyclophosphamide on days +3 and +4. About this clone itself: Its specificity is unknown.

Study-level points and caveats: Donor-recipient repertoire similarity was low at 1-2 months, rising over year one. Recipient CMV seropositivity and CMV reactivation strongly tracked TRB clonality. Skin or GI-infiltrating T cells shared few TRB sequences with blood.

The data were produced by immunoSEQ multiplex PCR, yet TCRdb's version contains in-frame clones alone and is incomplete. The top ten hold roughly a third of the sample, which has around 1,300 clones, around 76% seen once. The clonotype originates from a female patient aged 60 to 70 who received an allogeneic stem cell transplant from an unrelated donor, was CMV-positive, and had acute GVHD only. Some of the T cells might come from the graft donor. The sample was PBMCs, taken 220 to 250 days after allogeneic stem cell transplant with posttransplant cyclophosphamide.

Here the CDR3 reads CAWLRGQGAPFEQYF. In DNA, the CDR3 is TGTGCCTGGTTACGGGGACAGGGGGCCCCATTCGAGCAGTACTTC. The gene calls are TRBV30 and TRBJ2-7; TRBD1 matches at 12 bases. The length of the CDR3 is 15 residues. Trimming cost V 5 bases and J 6 bases; bases outside gene matches: 11. Germline CDR1 is GTSNPN and CDR2 is SVGIG (reference sequence).